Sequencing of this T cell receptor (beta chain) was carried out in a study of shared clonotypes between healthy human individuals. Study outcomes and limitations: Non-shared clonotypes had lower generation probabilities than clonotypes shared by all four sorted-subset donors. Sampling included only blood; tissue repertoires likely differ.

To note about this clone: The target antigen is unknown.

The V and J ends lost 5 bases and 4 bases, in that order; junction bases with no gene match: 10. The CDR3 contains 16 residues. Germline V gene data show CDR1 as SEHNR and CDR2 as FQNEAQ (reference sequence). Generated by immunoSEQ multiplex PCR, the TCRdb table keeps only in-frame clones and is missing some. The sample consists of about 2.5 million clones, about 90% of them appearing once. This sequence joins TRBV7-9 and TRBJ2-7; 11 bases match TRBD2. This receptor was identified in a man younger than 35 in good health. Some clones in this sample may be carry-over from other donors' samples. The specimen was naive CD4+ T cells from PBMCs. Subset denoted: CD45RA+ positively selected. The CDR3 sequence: CASSHASTSGTYEQYF. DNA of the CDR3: TGTGCCAGCAGCCACGCCTCGACTAGCGGGACGTACGAGCAGTACTTC.